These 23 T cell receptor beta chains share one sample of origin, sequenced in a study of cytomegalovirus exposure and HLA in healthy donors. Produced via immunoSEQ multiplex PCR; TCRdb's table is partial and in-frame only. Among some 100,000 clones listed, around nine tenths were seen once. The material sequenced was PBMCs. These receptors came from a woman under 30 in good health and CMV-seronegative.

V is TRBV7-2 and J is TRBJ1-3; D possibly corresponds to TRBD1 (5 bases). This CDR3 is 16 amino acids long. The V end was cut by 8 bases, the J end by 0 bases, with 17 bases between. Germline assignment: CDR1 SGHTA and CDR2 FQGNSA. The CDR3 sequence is CASGGWGSLSGNTIYF. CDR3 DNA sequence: TGTGCCAGCGGAGGGTGGGGCAGCCTCTCTGGAAACACCATATATTTT.

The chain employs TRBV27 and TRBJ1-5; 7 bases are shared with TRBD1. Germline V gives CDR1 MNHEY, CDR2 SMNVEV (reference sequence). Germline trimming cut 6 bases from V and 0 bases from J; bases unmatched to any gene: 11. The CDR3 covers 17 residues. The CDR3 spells CASSPRDSHYSNQPQHF. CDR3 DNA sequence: TGTGCCAGCAGCCCCCGGGACAGCCACTATAGCAATCAGCCCCAGCATTTT.

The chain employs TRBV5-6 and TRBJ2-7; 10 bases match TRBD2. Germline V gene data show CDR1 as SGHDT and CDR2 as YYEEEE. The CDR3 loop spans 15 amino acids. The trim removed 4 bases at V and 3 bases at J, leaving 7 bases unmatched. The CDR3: CASSLNLAGDYEQYF. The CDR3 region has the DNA TGTGCCAGCAGCCTAAACCTAGCGGGAGACTACGAGCAGTACTTC. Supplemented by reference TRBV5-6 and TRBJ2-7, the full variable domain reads DAGVTQSPTHLIKTRGQQVTLRCSPKSGHDTVSWYQQALGQGPQFIFQYYEEEERQRGNFPDRFSGHQFPNYSSELNVNALLLGDSALYLCASSLNLAGDYEQYFGPGTRLTVT.

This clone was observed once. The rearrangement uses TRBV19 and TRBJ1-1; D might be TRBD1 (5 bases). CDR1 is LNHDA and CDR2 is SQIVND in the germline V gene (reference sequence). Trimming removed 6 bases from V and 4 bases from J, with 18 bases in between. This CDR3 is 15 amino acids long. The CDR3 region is CASRPTEKGSTEAFF. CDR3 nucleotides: TGTGCCAGTAGGCCGACAGAAAAAGGAAGCACTGAAGCTTTCTTT.

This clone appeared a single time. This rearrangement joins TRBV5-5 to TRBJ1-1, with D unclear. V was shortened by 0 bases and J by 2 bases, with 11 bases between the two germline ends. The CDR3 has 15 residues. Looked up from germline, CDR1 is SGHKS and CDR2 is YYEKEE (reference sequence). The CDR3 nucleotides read TGTGCCAGCAGCTTGGAAGGCCCGGGTAACACTGAAGCTTTCTTT. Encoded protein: CASSLEGPGNTEAFF.

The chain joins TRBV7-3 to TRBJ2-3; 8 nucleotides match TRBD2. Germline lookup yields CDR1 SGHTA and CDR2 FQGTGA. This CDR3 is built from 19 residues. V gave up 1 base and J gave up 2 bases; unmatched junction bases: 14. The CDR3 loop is CASSLRLGGGLPFTDTQYF. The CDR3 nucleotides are TGTGCCAGCAGCTTAAGATTGGGCGGGGGGCTCCCTTTCACAGATACGCAGTATTTT.

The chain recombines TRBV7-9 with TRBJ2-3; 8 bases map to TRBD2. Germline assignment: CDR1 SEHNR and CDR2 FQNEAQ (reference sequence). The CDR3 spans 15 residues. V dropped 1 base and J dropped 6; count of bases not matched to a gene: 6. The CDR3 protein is CASSLGRGGIDTQYF. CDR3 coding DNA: TGTGCCAGCAGCTTAGGGCGCGGGGGGATCGATACGCAGTATTTT.

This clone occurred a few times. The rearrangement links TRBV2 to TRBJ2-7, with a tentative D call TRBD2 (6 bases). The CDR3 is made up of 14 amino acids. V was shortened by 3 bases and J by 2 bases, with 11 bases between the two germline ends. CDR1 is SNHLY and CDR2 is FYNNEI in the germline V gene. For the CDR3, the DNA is TGTGCCAGCAGTGAGGCGGGGACGGCCTACGAGCAGTACTTC. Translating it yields CASSEAGTAYEQYF.

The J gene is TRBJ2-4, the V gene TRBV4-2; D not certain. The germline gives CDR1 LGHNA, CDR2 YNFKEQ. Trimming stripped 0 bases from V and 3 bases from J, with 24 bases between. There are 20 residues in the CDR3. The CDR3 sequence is CASSQEFSVGFTLHKNIQYF. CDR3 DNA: TGTGCCAGCAGCCAAGAATTTTCCGTCGGGTTCACCTTACACAAAAACATTCAGTACTTC.

The CDR3 bases are TGTGCCAGCAGTTACTACTCGGCAGGCTACAATGAGCAGTTCTTC. It is translated as CASSYYSAGYNEQFF. This chain joins TRBV6-5 and TRBJ2-1; D is unclear. This CDR3 region has 15 residues. Deletions cut 1 base from V and 3 bases from J, with 10 bases between. Germline CDR1 reads MNHEY; CDR2 reads SVGAGI.

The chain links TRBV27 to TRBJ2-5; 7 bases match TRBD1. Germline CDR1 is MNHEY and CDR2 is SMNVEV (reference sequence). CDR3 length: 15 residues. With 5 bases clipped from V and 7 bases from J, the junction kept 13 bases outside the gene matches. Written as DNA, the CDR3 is TGTGCCAGCAGTCCTGGGACAGTTGGGAAGGGGACCCAGTACTTC. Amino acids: CASSPGTVGKGTQYF.

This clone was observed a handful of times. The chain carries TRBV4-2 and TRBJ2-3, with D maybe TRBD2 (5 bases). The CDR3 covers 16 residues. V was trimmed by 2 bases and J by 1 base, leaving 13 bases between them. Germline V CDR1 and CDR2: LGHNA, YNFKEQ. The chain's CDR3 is CASSQNVLARTDTQYF. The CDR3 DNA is TGTGCCAGCAGCCAAAATGTTCTAGCCCGCACAGATACGCAGTATTTT.

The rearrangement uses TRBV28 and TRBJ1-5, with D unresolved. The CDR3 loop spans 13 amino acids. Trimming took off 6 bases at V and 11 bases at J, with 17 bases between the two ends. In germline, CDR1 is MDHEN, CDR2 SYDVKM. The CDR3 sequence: CASSLVPYGTQHF. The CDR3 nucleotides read TGTGCCAGCAGCCTGGTCCCCTACGGGACCCAGCATTTT.

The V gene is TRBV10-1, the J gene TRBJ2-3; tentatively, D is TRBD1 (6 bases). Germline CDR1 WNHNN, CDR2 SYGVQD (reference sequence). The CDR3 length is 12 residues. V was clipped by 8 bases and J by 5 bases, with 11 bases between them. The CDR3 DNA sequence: TGCGCCAGCGGTGGGGGCAGAGATACGCAGTATTTT. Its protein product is CASGGGRDTQYF.

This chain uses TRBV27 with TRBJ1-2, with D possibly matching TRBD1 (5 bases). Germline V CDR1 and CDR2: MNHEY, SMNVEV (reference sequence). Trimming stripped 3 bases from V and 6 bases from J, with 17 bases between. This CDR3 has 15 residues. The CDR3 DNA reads TGTGCCAGCAGTTTTGGTACCGCCGGGGGAAATGGCTACACCTTC. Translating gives CASSFGTAGGNGYTF.

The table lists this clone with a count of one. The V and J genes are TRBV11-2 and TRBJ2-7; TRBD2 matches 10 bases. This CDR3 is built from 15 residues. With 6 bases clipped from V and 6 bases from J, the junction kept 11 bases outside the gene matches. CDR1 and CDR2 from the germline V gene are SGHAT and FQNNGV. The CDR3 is CASSLESGGAFEQYF. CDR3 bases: TGTGCCAGCAGTCTCGAGAGCGGGGGGGCCTTCGAGCAGTACTTC.

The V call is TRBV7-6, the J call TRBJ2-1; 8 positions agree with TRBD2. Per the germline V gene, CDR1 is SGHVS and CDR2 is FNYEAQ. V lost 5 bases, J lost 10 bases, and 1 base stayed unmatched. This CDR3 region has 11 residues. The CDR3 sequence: CASSPGGEQFF. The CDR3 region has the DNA TGTGCCAGCAGCCCGGGGGGGGAGCAGTTCTTC.

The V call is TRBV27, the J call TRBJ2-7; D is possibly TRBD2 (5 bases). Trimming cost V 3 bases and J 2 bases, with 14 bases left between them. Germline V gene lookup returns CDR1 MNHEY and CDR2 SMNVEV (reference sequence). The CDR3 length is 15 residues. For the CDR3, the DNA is TGTGCCAGCAGTTTTCGCCCGGGAAACCCCTACGAGCAGTACTTC. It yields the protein CASSFRPGNPYEQYF.

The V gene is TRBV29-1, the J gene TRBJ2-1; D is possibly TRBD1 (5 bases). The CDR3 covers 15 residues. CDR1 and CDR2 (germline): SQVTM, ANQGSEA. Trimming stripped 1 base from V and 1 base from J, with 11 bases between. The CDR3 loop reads CSVEAGHESYNEQFF. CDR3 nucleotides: TGCAGCGTTGAAGCAGGACACGAGTCCTACAATGAGCAGTTCTTC.

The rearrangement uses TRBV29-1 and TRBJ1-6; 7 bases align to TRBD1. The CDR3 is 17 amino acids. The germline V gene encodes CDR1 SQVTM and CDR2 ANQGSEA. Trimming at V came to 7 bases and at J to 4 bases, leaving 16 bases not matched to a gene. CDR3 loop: CSDQRRRTGAYNSPLHF. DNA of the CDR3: TGCAGCGATCAACGCCGTCGAACAGGGGCTTATAATTCACCCCTCCACTTT.

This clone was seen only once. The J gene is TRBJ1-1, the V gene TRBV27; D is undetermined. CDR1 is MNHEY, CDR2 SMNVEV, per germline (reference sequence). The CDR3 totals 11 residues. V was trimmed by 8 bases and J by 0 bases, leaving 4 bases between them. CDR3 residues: CASQMNTEAFF. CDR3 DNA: TGTGCCAGCCAAATGAACACTGAAGCTTTCTTT.

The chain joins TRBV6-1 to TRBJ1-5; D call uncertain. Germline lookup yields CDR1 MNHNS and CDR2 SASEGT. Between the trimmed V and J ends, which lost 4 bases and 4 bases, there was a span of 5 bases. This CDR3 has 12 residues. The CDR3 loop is CASSVVNQPQHF. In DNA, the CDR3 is TGTGCCAGCAGTGTCGTAAATCAGCCCCAGCATTTT.

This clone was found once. CDR3 protein: CASSSRVSAQPQHF. In DNA, the CDR3 is TGTGCCAGCAGCTCCCGCGTCTCCGCTCAGCCCCAGCATTTT. The V gene is TRBV13, the J gene TRBJ1-5; D not certain. Germline CDR1 and CDR2: PRHDT and FYEKMQ (reference sequence). CDR3 length: 14 residues. Trimming shortened V by 4 bases and J by 6 bases, and 13 bases separated the two germline ends.